One sample yielded the 30 T cell receptor beta chains listed below, sequenced in a study of T-cell memory formation after mild COVID-19. TCRdb recomputed calls from the 5' RACE reads with MiXCR, one row per CDR3 protein. This table has roughly 130,000 distinct CDR3 sequences, 15% to 20% appearing once. Sequenced input: PBMCs or a T cell subset sorted from them (not recorded which). The receptors originated from a man younger than 30 who had mild COVID-19 (a few samples of this study predate the infection). Cell type and time point are not known.

In its sample, this clonotype was seen a few times. The V gene is TRBV7-3, the J gene TRBJ2-3; either TRBD1 or TRBD2 may supply D (6 bases each). There are 18 residues in the CDR3. CDR1 SGHTA and CDR2 FQGTGA come from the germline V gene. Trimming took 5 bases from V and 0 from J, leaving 21 bases between them. The CDR3 here is CASSRRDTGGLSTDTQYF. CDR3 nucleotide sequence: TGTGCCAGCAGCCGCCGGGACACGGGCGGACTAAGCACAGATACGCAGTATTTT. The whole variable domain, filled in from reference TRBV7-3 and TRBJ2-3, reads GAGVSQTPSNKVTEKGKYVELRCDPISGHTALYWYRQSLGQGPEFLIYFQGTGAADDSGLPNDRFFAVRPEGSVSTLKIQRTERGDSAVYLCASSRRDTGGLSTDTQYFGPGTRLTVL.

V usage is TRBV9 and J usage is TRBJ2-1, with TRBD1 matching 10 bases. The CDR3 loop spans 15 amino acids. Germline-derived CDR1 and CDR2 are SGDLS and YYNGEE. V lost 3 bases to trimming and J lost 8 bases; unmatched junction nucleotides: 8. The CDR3 DNA reads as TGTGCCAGCAGCGGTCCGGGACAGGGGCGCGATGAGCAGTTCTTC. It codes for CASSGPGQGRDEQFF.

The table lists this clonotype with a few counts. Germline is not matched at one junction end, which may reflect a read error. The chain joins TRBV15 to TRBJ2-1; 7 bases line up with TRBD1. The CDR3 sequence is 13 residues long. In germline, CDR1 is LNHNV, CDR2 YYDKDF (reference sequence). The CDR3 spells CATSRGDRDSRLF. The CDR3, as DNA: TGTGCCACCAGCAGAGGAGACAGGGATTCTCGGCTCTTC.

The chain combines TRBV7-6 with TRBJ1-1, with TRBD1 as a possible D gene (6 bases). V lost 4 bases and J lost 2, with 14 bases in between. The CDR3 totals 15 residues. Germline CDR1 and CDR2: SGHVS and FNYEAQ. The CDR3 loop is CASSSPGDGNTEAFF. In nucleotides, the CDR3 is TGTGCCAGCAGCTCGCCAGGGGATGGAAACACTGAAGCTTTCTTT. Full variable domain (remainder filled in from reference TRBV7-6 and TRBJ1-1): GAGVSQSPRYKVTKRGQDVALRCDPISGHVSLYWYRQALGQGPEFLTYFNYEAQQDKSGLPNDRFSAERPEGSISTLTIQRTEQRDSAMYRCASSSPGDGNTEAFFGQGTRLTVV.

This clonotype has a single count. V usage is TRBV2 and J usage is TRBJ2-2; TRBD2 might be the D (5 bases). V dropped 5 bases and J dropped 7 bases, with 17 bases sitting between them. The CDR3 is made up of 15 amino acids. Looked up from germline, CDR1 is SNHLY and CDR2 is FYNNEI. This CDR3 reads CASSLRRPGSGELFF. As DNA, the CDR3 is TGTGCCAGCAGTCTTAGACGCCCGGGGAGCGGGGAGCTGTTTTTT.

This rearrangement joins TRBV12-3 or TRBV12-4 to TRBJ1-5, with TRBD1 identical over 8 bases. The CDR3 has 14 residues. V was clipped by 6 bases and J by 5 bases; unmatched bases: 6. This CDR3 is CASSIDRGDQPQHF. In DNA form, the CDR3 reads TGTGCCAGCAGCATCGACAGGGGAGATCAGCCCCAGCATTTT.

The table lists this clonotype with a few counts. V is TRBV28 and J is TRBJ1-4, with 9 bases matching TRBD1. Trimming at V came to 5 bases and at J to 5 bases, leaving 6 bases not matched to a gene. The CDR3 contains 15 residues. Germline-derived CDR1 and CDR2 are MDHEN and SYDVKM. In DNA, the CDR3 is TGTGCCAGCAGTCTCAACAGGGGGCGGAATGAAAAACTGTTTTTT. It codes for CASSLNRGRNEKLFF. Looking up the rest from reference TRBV28 and TRBJ1-4 gives the full variable domain: DVKVTQSSRYLVKRTGEKVFLECVQDMDHENMFWYRQDPGLGLRLIYFSYDVKMKEKGDIPEGYSVSREKKERFSLILESASTNQTSMYLCASSLNRGRNEKLFFGSGTQLSVL.

The V and J genes are TRBV5-1 and TRBJ1-5, with D possibly TRBD1 on 5 matching bases. Trimming took off 4 bases at V and 3 bases at J, with 14 bases between the two ends. Germline V gene data show CDR1 as SGHRS and CDR2 as YFSETQ. This CDR3 has 15 residues. The CDR3 here is CASSRDGGTNQPQHF. The CDR3 DNA reads as TGCGCCAGCAGCCGGGACGGGGGAACCAATCAGCCCCAGCATTTT. Variable domain in full (rest from reference TRBV5-1 and TRBJ1-5): KAGVTQTPRYLIKTRGQQVTLSCSPISGHRSVSWYQQTPGQGLQFLFEYFSETQRNKGNFPGRFSGRQFSNSRSEMNVSTLELGDSALYLCASSRDGGTNQPQHFGDGTRLSIL.

The chain uses TRBV6-2 or TRBV6-3 and TRBJ2-7, with 11 nucleotides matching TRBD1. Germline V lookup: CDR1 MNHEY, CDR2 SVGEGT. This CDR3 spans 15 amino acids. Trimming at V came to 2 bases and at J to 4 bases, leaving 4 bases not matched to a gene. The CDR3 here is CASSYGDRGIYEQYV. CDR3 nucleotides: TGTGCCAGCAGTTACGGGGACAGGGGGATTTACGAGCAGTACGTC.

The chain joins TRBV5-1 to TRBJ1-2; 8 bases map to TRBD1. The CDR3 runs to 14 residues. Germline CDR1 reads SGHRS; CDR2 reads YFSETQ. Losses at the gene ends were 5 bases for V and 1 base for J; bases not matched to a gene: 4. DNA of the CDR3: TGCGCCAGCAGGGACACAGGGGGTAACTATGGCTACACCTTC. Its protein is CASRDTGGNYGYTF.

The sample holds many counts of this clonotype. V usage is TRBV5-1 and J usage is TRBJ1-2; perhaps TRBD1 as D (6 bases). The germline CDR1 and CDR2 sequences are SGHRS and YFSETQ. CDR3 length equals 15 residues. Trimming removed 4 bases at V and 2 bases at J, with 15 bases between. The CDR3 DNA reads TGCGCCAGCAGCCCGGACGGACAGTGGAACTATGGCTACACCTTC. It codes for CASSPDGQWNYGYTF.

This clonotype came up a few times. This chain uses TRBV7-2 with TRBJ1-1; no clear D. There are 15 residues in the CDR3. V lost 5 bases and J 7 bases, leaving 20 bases between the germline ends. Germline V CDR1 and CDR2: SGHTA, FQGNSA. This CDR3 reads CASSPQLTAGDEAFF. CDR3 sequence (DNA): TGTGCCAGCAGCCCTCAACTAACTGCGGGAGATGAAGCTTTCTTT. Complete variable domain (other parts from reference TRBV7-2 and TRBJ1-1): GAGVSQSPSNKVTEKGKDVELRCDPISGHTALYWYRQSLGQGLEFLIYFQGNSAPDKSGLPSDRFSAERTGGSVSTLTIQRTQQEDSAVYLCASSPQLTAGDEAFFGQGTRLTVV.

The V call is TRBV4-1, the J call TRBJ2-1; D is uncertain. The CDR3 is made up of 13 amino acids. Deletions cut 0 bases from V and 7 bases from J, with 7 bases between. From germline, CDR1 is MGHRA and CDR2 YSYEKL. The CDR3 is CASSQDGLNEQFF. The CDR3 nucleotides are TGCGCCAGCAGCCAAGATGGGCTAAATGAGCAGTTCTTC.

This chain connects TRBV20-1 to TRBJ2-5; D remains ambiguous. The germline V gene has CDR1 DFQATT and CDR2 SNEGSKA (reference sequence). This CDR3 comprises 13 residues. Trimming removed 7 bases at V and 1 base at J, with 13 bases between. Written as DNA, the CDR3 is TGCAGTGTCAGAAGGACCCTCCAAGAGACCCAGTACTTC. Translating gives CSVRRTLQETQYF.

This clonotype was counted between two and nine times. V and J are TRBV4-1 and TRBJ2-3; 8 nucleotides match TRBD1. Per the germline V gene, CDR1 is MGHRA and CDR2 is YSYEKL. This CDR3 is built from 16 residues. V lost 0 bases to trimming and J lost 4 bases; unmatched junction nucleotides: 6. In nucleotides, the CDR3 is TGCGCCAGCAGCCAAGACCCCAGGGGGCTGTCAGATACGCAGTATTTT. Residues: CASSQDPRGLSDTQYF.

This clonotype was seen only a few times. The gene calls are TRBV14 and TRBJ2-7; 9 positions agree with TRBD2. The CDR3 sequence is 16 residues long. V gave up 0 bases and J gave up 3 bases; unmatched junction bases: 6. Germline V gives CDR1 SGHDN, CDR2 FVKESK. The CDR3 loop is CASSQEKRGERYEQYV. DNA of the CDR3: TGTGCCAGCAGCCAAGAGAAGCGGGGGGAACGCTACGAGCAGTACGTC.

The chain uses TRBV24-1 and TRBJ1-5, with D perhaps TRBD1 (6 bases). The CDR3 contains 18 residues. V was pared by 4 bases and J by 7 bases, with 25 bases between. CDR1 and CDR2 (germline): KGHDR, SFDVKD. The CDR3 DNA reads as TGTGCCACCAGTGACCTCAAACGACAGGATCCTCTTTGGCAGCCCCAGCATTTT. Encoded protein: CATSDLKRQDPLWQPQHF.

This clonotype has a handful of counts. The rearrangement joins TRBV28 to TRBJ2-5; D is possibly TRBD1 or TRBD2 (6 bases each). This CDR3 contains 15 residues. Germline assignment: CDR1 MDHEN and CDR2 SYDVKM. V was clipped by 3 bases and J by 1 base, with 12 bases between them. The CDR3 protein is CASSFGGGAQETQYF. Written as DNA, the CDR3 is TGTGCCAGCAGTTTTGGGGGCGGGGCCCAAGAGACCCAGTACTTC.

This clonotype was observed many times. The CDR3 is CASRRTGELFF. DNA of the CDR3: TGTGCCAGCAGGAGAACCGGGGAGCTGTTTTTT. The rearrangement links TRBV6-6 to TRBJ2-2, with D hard to call. The CDR3 runs 11 residues. From germline, CDR1 is MNHNY and CDR2 SVGAGI (reference sequence). V lost 6 bases, J lost 5 bases, and 4 bases lay in between.

This clonotype was counted a few times. The chain employs TRBV24-1 and TRBJ2-1, with TRBD2 matching 9 bases. The CDR3 contains 15 residues. Losses at the gene ends were 2 bases for V and 5 bases for J; bases not matched to a gene: 3. Germline CDR1 reads KGHDR; CDR2 reads SFDVKD. CDR3: CATSDSASGNNEQFF. CDR3 bases: TGTGCCACCAGTGATTCGGCTAGCGGGAACAATGAGCAGTTCTTC.

The rearrangement uses TRBV29-1 and TRBJ1-1; D remains ambiguous. The CDR3 runs 16 residues. Germline CDR1 is SQVTM and CDR2 is ANQGSEA. V was clipped by 6 bases and J by 0 bases, with 20 bases between them. CDR3 coding DNA: TGCAGCGTGCACAGTTTTGTCCCTTTGATGAACACTGAAGCTTTCTTT. The encoded protein is CSVHSFVPLMNTEAFF.

This clonotype was recorded many times. The chain employs TRBV7-2 and TRBJ2-2; D is possibly TRBD2 (5 bases). From germline, CDR1 is SGHTA and CDR2 FQGNSA. CDR3 length equals 15 residues. With 3 bases removed from V and 3 bases from J, the gap between germline ends came to 11 bases. CDR3 region: CASSFGGLHTGELFF. For the CDR3, the DNA is TGTGCCAGCAGCTTCGGCGGGCTGCACACCGGGGAGCTGTTTTTT.

The chain carries TRBV7-2 and TRBJ2-3; 7 bases map to TRBD1. The V gene's germline CDR1 is SGHTA and CDR2 FQGNSA. This CDR3 has 14 residues. The trim removed 6 bases at V and 1 base at J, leaving 4 bases unmatched. CDR3: CASRTGLGTDTQYF. CDR3 DNA: TGTGCCAGCAGGACAGGGCTCGGCACAGATACGCAGTATTTT. The full variable domain, in which reference TRBV7-2 and TRBJ2-3 provide the parts outside the CDR3, is GAGVSQSPSNKVTEKGKDVELRCDPISGHTALYWYRQSLGQGLEFLIYFQGNSAPDKSGLPSDRFSAERTGGSVSTLTIQRTQQEDSAVYLCASRTGLGTDTQYFGPGTRLTVL.

There are a few counts of this clonotype. The rearrangement joins TRBV12-3 or TRBV12-4 to TRBJ2-2; TRBD2 is a possible D gene (7 bases). Trimming took off 3 bases at V and 6 bases at J, with 11 bases between the two ends. The CDR3 totals 14 residues. The chain's CDR3 is CASSLGGAPGELFF. Written as DNA, the CDR3 is TGTGCCAGCAGTTTGGGGGGGGCCCCCGGGGAGCTGTTTTTT.

The V gene is TRBV20-1, the J gene TRBJ2-3; D is undetermined. Germline CDR1 is DFQATT and CDR2 is SNEGSKA (reference sequence). Trimming left V 0 bases short and J 6 bases short, with 7 bases between. The CDR3 has 12 residues. CDR3 nucleotide sequence: TGCAGTGCTAGAGATAGCCTGGATACGCAGTATTTT. Amino acids: CSARDSLDTQYF.

V gene TRBV7-2 combines with J gene TRBJ1-2; TRBD1 agrees at 9 bases. CDR1 and CDR2 from the germline V gene are SGHTA and FQGNSA. The V gene end was trimmed by 5 bases and the J gene end by 8 bases; junction bases not matched to a gene: 12. The CDR3 runs to 15 residues. This CDR3 is CASSPGRDRVFGYTF. The CDR3, as DNA: TGTGCCAGCAGCCCAGGCCGGGACAGGGTCTTCGGCTACACCTTC.

The gene calls are TRBV4-2 and TRBJ2-1; D gene uncertain. The germline V gene encodes CDR1 LGHNA and CDR2 YNFKEQ. CDR3 length equals 15 residues. Trimming stripped 4 bases from V and 0 bases from J, with 10 bases between. The CDR3 DNA reads TGTGCCAGCAGCCGGCGGATCAGCTCCTACAATGAGCAGTTCTTC. Protein sequence: CASSRRISSYNEQFF.

The chain joins TRBV12-3 or TRBV12-4 to TRBJ2-6; unclear D gene. V dropped 8 bases and J dropped 0 bases, with 11 bases sitting between them. The CDR3 is 15 amino acids. The CDR3 DNA follows: TGTGCCAGCTCATCTCGGCGCTCTGGGGCCAACGTCCTGACTTTC. This sequence encodes CASSSRRSGANVLTF.

The chain employs TRBV7-9 and TRBJ2-3; 13 nucleotides match TRBD2. Germline trimming cut 3 bases from V and 1 base from J; bases unmatched to any gene: 4. CDR3 size: 17 residues. Germline V gene sequence: CDR1 SEHNR, CDR2 FQNEAQ (reference sequence). CDR3 sequence (DNA): TGTGCCAGCAGCTTTTCCGGGACTAGCGGGGGCACAGATACGCAGTATTTT. It yields the protein CASSFSGTSGGTDTQYF.

The chain couples TRBV9 to TRBJ2-7; the D is unclear. The end of the DNA aligns better with TRBJ2-1, so the J call may be wrong. This CDR3 has 16 residues. Germline CDR1 reads SGDLS; CDR2 reads YYNGEE. CDR3 region: CASSVVKPSSYNEQFF. The CDR3 DNA follows: TGTGCCAGCAGCGTAGTAAAGCCTAGCTCCTACAATGAGCAGTTCTTC.